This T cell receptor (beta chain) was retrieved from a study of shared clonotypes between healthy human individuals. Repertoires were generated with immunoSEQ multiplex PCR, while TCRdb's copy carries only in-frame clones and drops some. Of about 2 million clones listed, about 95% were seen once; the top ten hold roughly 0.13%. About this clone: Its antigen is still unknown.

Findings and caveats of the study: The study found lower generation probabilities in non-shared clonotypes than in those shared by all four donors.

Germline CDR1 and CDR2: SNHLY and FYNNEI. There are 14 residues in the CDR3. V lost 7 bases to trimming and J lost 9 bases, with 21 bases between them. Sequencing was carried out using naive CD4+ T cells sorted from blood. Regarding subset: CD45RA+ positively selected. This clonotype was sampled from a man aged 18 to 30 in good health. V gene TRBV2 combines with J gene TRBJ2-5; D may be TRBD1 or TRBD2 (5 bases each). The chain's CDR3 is CASTGDRVIWAQYF. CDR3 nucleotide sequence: TGTGCCAGCACCGGGGACCGAGTCATTTGGGCCCAGTACTTC.